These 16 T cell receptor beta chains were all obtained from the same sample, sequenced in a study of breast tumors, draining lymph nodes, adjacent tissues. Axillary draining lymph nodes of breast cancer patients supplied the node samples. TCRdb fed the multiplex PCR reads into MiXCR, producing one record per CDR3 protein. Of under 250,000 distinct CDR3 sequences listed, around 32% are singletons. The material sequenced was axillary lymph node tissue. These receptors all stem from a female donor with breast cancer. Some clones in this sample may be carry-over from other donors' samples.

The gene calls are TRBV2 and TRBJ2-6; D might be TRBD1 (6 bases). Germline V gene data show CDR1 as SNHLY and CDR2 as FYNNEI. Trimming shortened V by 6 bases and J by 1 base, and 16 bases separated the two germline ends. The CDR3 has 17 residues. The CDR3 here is CASRAGALSSGANVLTF. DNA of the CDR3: TGTGCCAGCAGGGCAGGGGCTCTATCTTCTGGGGCCAACGTCCTGACTTTC.

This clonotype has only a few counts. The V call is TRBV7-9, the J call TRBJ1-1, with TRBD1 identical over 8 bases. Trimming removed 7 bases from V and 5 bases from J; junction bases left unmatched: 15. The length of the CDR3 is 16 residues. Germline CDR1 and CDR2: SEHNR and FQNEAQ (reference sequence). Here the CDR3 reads CASTKDREFVRTEAFF. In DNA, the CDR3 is TGTGCCAGCACAAAGGACAGGGAATTTGTGAGGACTGAAGCTTTCTTT.

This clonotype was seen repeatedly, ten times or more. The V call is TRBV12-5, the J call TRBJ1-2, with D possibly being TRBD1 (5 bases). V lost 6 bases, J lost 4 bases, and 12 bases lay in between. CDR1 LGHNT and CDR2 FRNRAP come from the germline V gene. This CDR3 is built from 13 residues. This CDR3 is CASGKTGLYGYTF. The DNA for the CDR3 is TGTGCTAGTGGGAAGACGGGACTCTATGGCTACACCTTC.

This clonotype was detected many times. The CDR3 DNA follows: TGTGCCAGCAGCCTCGGACAGGGGGTGCTCGAGACCCAGTACTTC. It is translated as CASSLGQGVLETQYF. The chain links TRBV6-1 to TRBJ2-5; 10 positions match TRBD1. Trimming cost V 6 bases and J 5 bases; bases outside gene matches: 9. Germline values: CDR1 MNHNS, CDR2 SASEGT. The CDR3 length is 15 residues.

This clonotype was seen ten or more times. The CDR3 reads CASWGTGGLYEQYF. Written as DNA, the CDR3 is TGTGCCAGCTGGGGGACAGGGGGCCTCTACGAGCAGTACTTC. The chain couples TRBV2 to TRBJ2-7; the match to TRBD1 covers 12 bases. This CDR3 is built from 14 residues. The germline gives CDR1 SNHLY, CDR2 FYNNEI. Trimming cost V 8 bases and J 3 bases; bases outside gene matches: 5.

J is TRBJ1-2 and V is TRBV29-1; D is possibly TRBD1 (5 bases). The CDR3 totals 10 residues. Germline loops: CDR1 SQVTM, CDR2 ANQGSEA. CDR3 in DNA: TGCAGTCGGGACAACTATGGCTACACCTTC. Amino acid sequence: CSRDNYGYTF.

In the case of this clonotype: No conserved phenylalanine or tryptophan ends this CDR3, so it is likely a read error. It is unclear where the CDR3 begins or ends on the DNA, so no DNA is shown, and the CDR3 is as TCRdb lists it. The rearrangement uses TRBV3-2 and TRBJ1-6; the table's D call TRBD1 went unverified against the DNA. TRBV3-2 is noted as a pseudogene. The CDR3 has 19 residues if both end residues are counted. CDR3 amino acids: CASSLPGHVYGHYNSPLHL.

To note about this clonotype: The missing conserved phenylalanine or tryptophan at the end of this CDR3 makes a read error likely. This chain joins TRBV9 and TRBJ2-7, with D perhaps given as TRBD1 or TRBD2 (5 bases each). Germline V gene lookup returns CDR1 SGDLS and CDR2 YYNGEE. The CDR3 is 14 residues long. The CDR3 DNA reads TGCGCCAGCAGCGTAGGTGGGACCACATACGAGCAGTACTCC. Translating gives CASSVGGTTYEQYS.

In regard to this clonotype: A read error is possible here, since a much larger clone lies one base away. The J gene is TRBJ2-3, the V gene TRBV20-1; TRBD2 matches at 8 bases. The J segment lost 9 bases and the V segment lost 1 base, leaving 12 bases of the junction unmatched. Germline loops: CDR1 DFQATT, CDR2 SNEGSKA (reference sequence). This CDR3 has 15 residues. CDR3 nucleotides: TGCAGTGCTAGAGTCGGCGTCGGGGGGGCTGGGACGCAGTATTTT. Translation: CSARVGVGGAGTQYF.

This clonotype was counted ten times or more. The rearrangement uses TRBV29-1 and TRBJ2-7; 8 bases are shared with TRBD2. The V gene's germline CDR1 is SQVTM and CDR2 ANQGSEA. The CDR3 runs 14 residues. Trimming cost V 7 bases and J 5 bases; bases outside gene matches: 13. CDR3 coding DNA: TGCAGCGCCGGGGGGGGGGGGGGGGGCAACGAGCAGTACTTC. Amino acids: CSAGGGGGGNEQYF.

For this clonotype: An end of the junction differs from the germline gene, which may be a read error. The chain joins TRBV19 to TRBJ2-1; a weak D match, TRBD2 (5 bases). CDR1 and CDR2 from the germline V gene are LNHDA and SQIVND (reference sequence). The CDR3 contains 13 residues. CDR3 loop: CASRGSSYNEQFW. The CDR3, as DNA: TGTGCCAGTAGGGGGAGCTCCTACAATGAGCAGTTCTGG.

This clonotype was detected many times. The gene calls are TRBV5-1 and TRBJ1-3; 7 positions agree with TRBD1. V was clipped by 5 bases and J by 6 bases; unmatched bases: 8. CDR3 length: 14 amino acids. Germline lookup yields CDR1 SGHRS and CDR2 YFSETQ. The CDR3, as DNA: TGCGCCAGCAGAGCCGGGACAGCCTTAAACACCATATATTTT. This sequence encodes CASRAGTALNTIYF.

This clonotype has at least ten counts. CDR3 nucleotide sequence: TGTGCCAGCAGTCGTAGAACTCCGGGACAGGCTTACTCTGGGGCCAACGTCCTGACTTTC. Protein: CASSRRTPGQAYSGANVLTF. This chain uses TRBV2 with TRBJ2-6, with 8 bases lining up with TRBD1. V gave up 5 bases and J gave up 0 bases; unmatched junction bases: 15. This CDR3 has 20 amino acids. Germline-derived CDR1 and CDR2 are SNHLY and FYNNEI.

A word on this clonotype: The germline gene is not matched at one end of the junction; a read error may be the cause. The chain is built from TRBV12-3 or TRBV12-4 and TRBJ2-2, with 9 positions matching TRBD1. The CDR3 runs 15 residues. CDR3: CASSFGGTGSEEQFF. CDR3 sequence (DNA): TGTGCCAGCAGTTTCGGCGGGACAGGGAGTGAGGAGCAGTTTTTT.

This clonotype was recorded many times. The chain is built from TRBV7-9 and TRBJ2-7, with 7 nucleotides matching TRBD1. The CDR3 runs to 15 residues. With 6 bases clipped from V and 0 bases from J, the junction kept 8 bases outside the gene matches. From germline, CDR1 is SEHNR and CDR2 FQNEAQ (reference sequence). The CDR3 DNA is TGTGCCAGCAGTCATGGGACAGTGGTCTCCTACGAGCAGTACTTC. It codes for CASSHGTVVSYEQYF. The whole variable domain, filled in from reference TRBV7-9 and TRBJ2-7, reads DTGVSQNPRHKITKRGQNVTFRCDPISEHNRLYWYRQTLGQGPEFLTYFQNEAQLEKSRLLSDRFSAERPKGSFSTLEIQRTEQGDSAMYLCASSHGTVVSYEQYFGPGTRLTVT.

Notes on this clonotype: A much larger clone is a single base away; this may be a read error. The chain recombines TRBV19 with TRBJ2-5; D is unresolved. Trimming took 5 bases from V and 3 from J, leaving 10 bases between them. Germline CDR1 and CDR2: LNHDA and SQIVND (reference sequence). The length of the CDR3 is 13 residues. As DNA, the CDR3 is TGTGCCAGTAGTTGGGCAGGCGAAGAGACCCAGTACTTC. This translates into CASSWAGEETQYF.